This paragraph reports one TCR beta chain. Terminally differentiated effector memory CD45RA+ cells were left out of the naive CD8 fraction, which was CD45RO-negative and positively selected for CCR7. This sample is drawn from a study of shared clonotypes between healthy human individuals. Study summary: Donor composition was a couple of women and three men, aged 18 to 49. CD4 naive and memory got three plates each, CD8 naive two, CD8 memory one.

From germline, CDR1 is SGHRS and CDR2 YFSETQ. CDR3 length equals 18 residues. With 4 bases removed from V and 2 bases from J, the gap between germline ends came to 24 bases. Using immunoSEQ multiplex PCR, the repertoire was profiled, and TCRdb retains in-frame clones only, with some absent. The sample has millions of clones, just under 95% seen once. The sample was naive CD8+ T cells sorted from blood. This rearrangement joins TRBV5-1 to TRBJ1-2; TRBD1 might be the D (6 bases). The receptor's source is a man aged 18 to 29 in good health. CDR3 in amino acids: CASSTRTEPTPDNYGYTF. Here the CDR3 DNA reads TGCGCCAGCAGCACCCGGACAGAACCAACACCTGACAACTATGGCTACACCTTC.